Below are 15 T cell receptor beta chains sequenced from a single sample in a study of blood T cell repertoires in COVID-19. Method: immunoSEQ multiplex PCR; TCRdb's copy keeps in-frame clones and lacks some. The repertoire includes around 220,000 clones, roughly 80% of them detected once, and roughly 7.8% sits in the top ten. The sample consisted of peripheral blood. These receptors were collected from a woman aged 80 or older with COVID-19, enrolled during active disease.

The chain couples TRBV12-3 or TRBV12-4 to TRBJ1-6; D not certain. The CDR3 consists of 13 residues. V dropped 7 bases and J dropped 10 bases, with 14 bases sitting between them. In DNA form, the CDR3 reads TGTGCCAGCAACCTCTACAGCGGGTCACCCCTCCACTTT. It yields the protein CASNLYSGSPLHF.

J is TRBJ2-7 and V is TRBV6-5, with D possibly being TRBD2 (6 bases). V lost 2 bases and J 7 bases, leaving 18 bases between the germline ends. CDR1 and CDR2 (germline): MNHEY, SVGAGI. There are 15 residues in the CDR3. The CDR3 loop is CASSYDPTTGGEQYF. CDR3 in DNA: TGTGCCAGCAGTTACGACCCAACGACCGGGGGAGAGCAGTACTTC.

The chain links TRBV9 to TRBJ2-5, with a tentative D call TRBD2 (6 bases). The CDR3 is 13 amino acids. Germline lookup yields CDR1 SGDLS and CDR2 YYNGEE. V lost 4 bases to trimming and J lost 4 bases, with 11 bases between them. CDR3 protein: CASSTGTPETQYF. CDR3 nucleotide sequence: TGTGCCAGCAGCACCGGGACTCCAGAGACCCAGTACTTC.

The J gene is TRBJ1-1, the V gene TRBV12-5; D remains unclear. The germline CDR1 and CDR2 sequences are LGHNT and FRNRAP. The CDR3 is 13 amino acids. V lost 2 bases and J 4 bases, leaving 8 bases between the germline ends. CDR3 bases: TGTGCTAGTGGTTTGATATCCGGCACTGAAGCTTTCTTT. Its translation: CASGLISGTEAFF.

The chain joins TRBV5-4 to TRBJ2-7, with D possibly TRBD2 on 5 matching bases. The CDR3 covers 15 residues. Germline CDR1 and CDR2: SGHNT and YYREEE (reference sequence). Deletions cut 2 bases from V and 2 bases from J, with 14 bases between. Here the CDR3 DNA reads TGTGCCAGCAGCTTTGGCAGGAGAGGGACCTACGAGCAGTACTTC. Protein product: CASSFGRRGTYEQYF.

This clone was counted a few times. The V and J genes are TRBV10-3 and TRBJ2-7, with D maybe TRBD2 (6 bases). Germline CDR1 ENHRY, CDR2 SYGVKD. The V end lost 10 bases, the J end lost 5 bases, and 18 bases lay between the germline ends. This CDR3 has 13 residues. The CDR3 coding sequence is TGTGCCAGCGGGGCGGGGCCTATGGACGAGCAGTACTTC. This gives the protein CASGAGPMDEQYF.

The chain uses TRBV5-1 and TRBJ2-7; 7 bases are shared with TRBD2. Germline V gene lookup returns CDR1 SGHRS and CDR2 YFSETQ. Unmatched junction bases numbered 8, after V lost 2 bases and J lost 6 bases. CDR3 length: 14 residues. CDR3 coding DNA: TGCGCCAGCAGCTTCGGCGGGGGTGAAGGCGAGCAGTACTTC. This gives the protein CASSFGGGEGEQYF. Variable domain in full (rest from reference TRBV5-1 and TRBJ2-7): KAGVTQTPRYLIKTRGQQVTLSCSPISGHRSVSWYQQTPGQGLQFLFEYFSETQRNKGNFPGRFSGRQFSNSRSEMNVSTLELGDSALYLCASSFGGGEGEQYFGPGTRLTVT.

The J gene is TRBJ1-5, the V gene TRBV7-8, with D unclear. Between the trimmed V and J ends, which lost 3 bases and 3 bases, there was a span of 9 bases. The germline V gene has CDR1 SGHVS and CDR2 FQNEAQ. The CDR3 totals 14 residues. Here the CDR3 reads CASSFVSTNQPQHF. The CDR3, as DNA: TGTGCCAGCAGCTTTGTCAGTACCAATCAGCCCCAGCATTTT.

The chain has TRBV19 and TRBJ2-7; D is uncertain. V was trimmed by 10 bases and J by 5 bases, leaving 18 bases between them. Germline V gene lookup returns CDR1 LNHDA and CDR2 SQIVND (reference sequence). CDR3 length equals 13 residues. The CDR3 region has the DNA TGTGCCACCAGCATCGCCGGGTTGGACGAGCAGTACTTC. As protein: CATSIAGLDEQYF. Combining the CDR3 with reference TRBV19 and TRBJ2-7 gives the whole variable domain DGGITQSPKYLFRKEGQNVTLSCEQNLNHDAMYWYRQDPGQGLRLIYYSQIVNDFQKGDIAEGYSVSREKKESFPLTVTSAQKNPTAFYLCATSIAGLDEQYFGPGTRLTVT.

The V gene is TRBV9, the J gene TRBJ1-3; D perhaps matches TRBD1 (5 bases). Trimming removed 0 bases from V and 1 base from J, with 11 bases in between. CDR1 and CDR2 (germline): SGDLS, YYNGEE. The CDR3 is 16 residues long. The CDR3 sequence: CASSVATGGSGNTIYF. CDR3 nucleotide sequence: TGTGCCAGCAGCGTAGCTACCGGGGGATCTGGAAACACCATATATTTT.

The chain couples TRBV5-1 to TRBJ2-5, with TRBD1 matching 8 bases. Per the germline V gene, CDR1 is SGHRS and CDR2 is YFSETQ. The trim removed 4 bases at V and 1 base at J, leaving 3 bases unmatched. CDR3 length: 14 amino acids. CDR3 region: CASSTTGGQETQYF. The CDR3 region has the DNA TGCGCCAGCAGCACCACAGGGGGCCAAGAGACCCAGTACTTC.

This chain links TRBV5-1 with TRBJ2-5, with TRBD1 matching over 10 bases. Germline assignment: CDR1 SGHRS and CDR2 YFSETQ. J lost 9 bases, V lost 4 bases, and 12 bases had no gene match. The CDR3 contains 15 residues. The CDR3 protein is CASSPEDRGYFSQYF. CDR3 DNA: TGCGCCAGCAGCCCCGAGGACAGGGGGTATTTTTCCCAGTACTTC. The entire variable domain, with the rest obtained from reference TRBV5-1 and TRBJ2-5, is as follows: KAGVTQTPRYLIKTRGQQVTLSCSPISGHRSVSWYQQTPGQGLQFLFEYFSETQRNKGNFPGRFSGRQFSNSRSEMNVSTLELGDSALYLCASSPEDRGYFSQYFGPGTRLLVL.

This clone occurred a few times. J is TRBJ2-7 and V is TRBV27; 7 bases map to TRBD2. The CDR3 is 12 amino acids. V lost 9 bases, J lost 2 bases, and 4 bases stayed unmatched. The germline gives CDR1 MNHEY, CDR2 SMNVEV (reference sequence). CDR3 nucleotides: TGTGCCAGAGGGGACTACACCTACGAGCAGTACTTC. Amino acid sequence: CARGDYTYEQYF.

DNA of the CDR3: TGTGCCAGCGGGGCGGCCGCTAGCTCTGGAAACACCATATATTTT. It yields the protein CASGAAASSGNTIYF. The chain has TRBV28 and TRBJ1-3; tentative D call: TRBD1 (5 bases). Germline-derived CDR1 and CDR2 are MDHEN and SYDVKM. The CDR3 consists of 15 residues. Trimming removed 8 bases at V and 0 bases at J, with 14 bases between.

V and J are TRBV28 and TRBJ1-5; D is ambiguous. With 6 bases removed from V and 6 bases from J, the gap between germline ends came to 12 bases. The CDR3 is made up of 13 amino acids. From germline, CDR1 is MDHEN and CDR2 SYDVKM. CDR3 protein: CASSPTRGQPQHF. Here the CDR3 DNA reads TGTGCCAGCAGCCCAACGCGGGGTCAGCCCCAGCATTTT.